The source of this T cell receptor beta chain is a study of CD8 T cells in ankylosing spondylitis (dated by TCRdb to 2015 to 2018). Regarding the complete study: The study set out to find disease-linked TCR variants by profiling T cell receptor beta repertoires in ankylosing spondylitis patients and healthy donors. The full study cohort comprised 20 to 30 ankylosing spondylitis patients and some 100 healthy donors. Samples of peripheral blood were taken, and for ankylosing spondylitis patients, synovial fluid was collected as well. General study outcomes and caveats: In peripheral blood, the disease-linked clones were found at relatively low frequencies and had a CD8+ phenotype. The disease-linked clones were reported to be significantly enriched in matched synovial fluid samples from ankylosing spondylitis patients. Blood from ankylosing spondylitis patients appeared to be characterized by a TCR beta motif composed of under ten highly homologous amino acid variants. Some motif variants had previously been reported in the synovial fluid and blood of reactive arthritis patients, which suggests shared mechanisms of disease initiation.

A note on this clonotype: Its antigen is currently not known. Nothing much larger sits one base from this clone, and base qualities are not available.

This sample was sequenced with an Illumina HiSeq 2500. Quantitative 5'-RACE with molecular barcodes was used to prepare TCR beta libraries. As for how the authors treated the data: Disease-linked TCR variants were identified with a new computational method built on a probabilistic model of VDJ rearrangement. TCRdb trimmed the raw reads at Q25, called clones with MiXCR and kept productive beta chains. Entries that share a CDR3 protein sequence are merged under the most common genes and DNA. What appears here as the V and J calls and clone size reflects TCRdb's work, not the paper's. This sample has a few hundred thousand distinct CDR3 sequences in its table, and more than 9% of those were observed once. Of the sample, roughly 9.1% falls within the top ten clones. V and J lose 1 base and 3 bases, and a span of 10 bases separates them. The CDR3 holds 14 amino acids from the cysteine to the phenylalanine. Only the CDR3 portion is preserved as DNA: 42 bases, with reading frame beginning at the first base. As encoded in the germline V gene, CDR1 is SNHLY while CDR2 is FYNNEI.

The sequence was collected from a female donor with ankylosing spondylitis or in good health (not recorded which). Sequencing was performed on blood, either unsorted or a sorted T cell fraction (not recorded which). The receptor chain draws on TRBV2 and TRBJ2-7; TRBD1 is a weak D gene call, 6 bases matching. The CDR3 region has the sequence CASSEDRDDYEQYF. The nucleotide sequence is TGTGCCAGCAGTGAAGACAGGGACGACTACGAGCAGTACTTC.